Given below is one TCR beta chain in context. The sample belongs to a study of T-cell reconstitution after alpha-beta-depleted transplantation in children. This CDR3 has 16 residues. V was shortened by 5 bases and J by 6 bases, with 19 bases between the two germline ends. Germline V gene sequence: CDR1 MNHEY, CDR2 SVGEGT. A library of TCRbeta sequences, prepared with unique molecular identifiers, was generated. TCRdb fed the PCR reads into MiXCR, producing one record per CDR3 protein. This table has 200,000 to 300,000 distinct CDR3 sequences, about 12% appearing once. The chain links TRBV6-2 or TRBV6-3 to TRBJ2-2, with TRBD1 as a possible D gene (6 bases). The receptor was derived from a human donor who donated a stem cell graft to a child with acute lymphoblastic leukemia. The sample here was PBMCs from the stem cell graft donor, taken from the stem cell graft. In DNA, the CDR3 is TGTGCCAGCAGTACATACAGGGTGTCAGGGCCCGGGGAGCTGTTTTTT. Encoded protein: CASSTYRVSGPGELFF.